The rows below give T cell receptor beta chains drawn from one sample of a study of T cell clonotyping in hematopoietic cell transplantation. Assay: immunoSEQ multiplex PCR; the TCRdb copy retains only in-frame clones and omits some. Of around 13,000 clones listed, roughly four fifths are singletons. The sample consisted of PBMCs, taken 100 days after allogeneic stem cell transplant. The receptors derive from a female patient aged 35 to 55 who had an allogeneic stem cell transplant from a related donor, so T cells may come from the graft donor. Some clones in this sample may be carry-over from other donors' samples. The CDR3 runs from the conserved cysteine through the conserved F or W. The D gene is left open where the match is weak. Where a row states a size, it is once, few, many or the class of an expanded clone; other rows omit it.

D gene: -
V gene: TRBV5-1
clone size: -
J gene: TRBJ1-1
CDR3 protein: CASSLEATEAFF
CDR3 DNA: TGCGCCAGCAGCTTGGAGGCCACTGAAGCTTTCTTT

D gene: -
V gene: TRBV5-6
clone size: -
J gene: TRBJ1-5
CDR3 protein: CASSLRISGRSHQPQHF
CDR3 DNA: TGTGCCAGCAGCTTGCGTATTTCAGGCAGAAGTCATCAGCCCCAGCATTTT

D gene: -
V gene: TRBV2
clone size: -
J gene: TRBJ1-2
CDR3 protein: CASKFDRAVENYGYTF
CDR3 DNA: TGTGCCAGCAAATTCGACCGGGCGGTTGAAAACTATGGCTACACCTTC

D gene: TRBD2
V gene: TRBV11-3
clone size: -
J gene: TRBJ2-7
CDR3 protein: CASSLETSGSYEQYF
CDR3 DNA: TGTGCCAGCAGCTTAGAGACTAGCGGATCCTACGAGCAGTACTTC

D gene: -
V gene: TRBV28
clone size: -
J gene: TRBJ1-5
CDR3 protein: CASSWGEGQPQHF
CDR3 DNA: TGTGCCAGCAGCTGGGGGGAGGGGCAGCCCCAGCATTTT

D gene: -
V gene: TRBV27
clone size: -
J gene: TRBJ1-2
CDR3 protein: CASTPWLGTGPSYGYTF
CDR3 DNA: TGTGCCAGCACCCCCTGGCTTGGTACAGGCCCTAGCTATGGCTACACCTTC

D gene: TRBD1
V gene: TRBV5-4
clone size: -
J gene: TRBJ1-6
CDR3 protein: CASSSGITGESSPLHF
CDR3 DNA: TGTGCCAGCAGCTCTGGGATTACAGGGGAATCTTCACCCCTCCACTTT

D gene: -
V gene: TRBV25-1
clone size: medium-sized
J gene: TRBJ2-1
CDR3 protein: CASARGDEQFF
CDR3 DNA: TGTGCCAGCGCTCGGGGCGATGAGCAGTTCTTC

D gene: TRBD1
V gene: TRBV10-2
clone size: -
J gene: TRBJ2-5
CDR3 protein: CASIDRGRGETQYF
CDR3 DNA: TGCGCCAGCATAGACAGGGGGCGGGGGGAGACCCAGTACTTC

D gene: -
V gene: TRBV2
clone size: -
J gene: TRBJ2-7
CDR3 protein: CASKERDEQYF
CDR3 DNA: TGTGCCAGCAAGGAAAGAGACGAGCAGTACTTC

D gene: -
V gene: TRBV11-1
clone size: -
J gene: TRBJ2-7
CDR3 protein: CASRPFEDSYEQYF
CDR3 DNA: TGTGCCAGCCGCCCGTTCGAGGACTCCTACGAGCAGTACTTC

D gene: -
V gene: TRBV19
clone size: -
J gene: TRBJ2-5
CDR3 protein: CASSIGPASDKTQYF
CDR3 DNA: TGTGCCAGTAGTATAGGTCCGGCTAGCGATAAGACCCAGTACTTC

D gene: -
V gene: TRBV5-1
clone size: -
J gene: TRBJ1-1
CDR3 protein: CASSGAGAEAFF
CDR3 DNA: TGCGCCAGCAGCGGCGCCGGGGCTGAAGCTTTCTTT

D gene: -
V gene: TRBV25-1
clone size: -
J gene: TRBJ1-2
CDR3 protein: CASRTVGGYTF
CDR3 DNA: TGTGCCAGCAGGACAGTTGGTGGCTACACCTTC

D gene: TRBD1
V gene: TRBV19
clone size: few
J gene: TRBJ1-5
CDR3 protein: CASKPRGTGENQPQHF
CDR3 DNA: TGTGCCAGTAAACCCAGAGGGACAGGGGAAAATCAGCCCCAGCATTTT

D gene: TRBD1
V gene: TRBV19
clone size: -
J gene: TRBJ2-1
CDR3 protein: CASSRDRGRNEQFF
CDR3 DNA: TGTGCCAGTAGTAGGGACAGGGGACGCAATGAGCAGTTCTTC

D gene: TRBD2
V gene: TRBV27
clone size: few
J gene: TRBJ2-7
CDR3 protein: CASSLSTSGVYEQYF
CDR3 DNA: TGTGCCAGCAGTTTATCGACTAGCGGGGTCTACGAGCAGTACTTC

D gene: -
V gene: TRBV11-2
clone size: -
J gene: TRBJ2-3
CDR3 protein: CASSLLTSTDTQYF
CDR3 DNA: TGTGCCAGCAGCTTACTCACTAGCACAGATACACAGTATTTT

D gene: -
V gene: TRBV5-4
clone size: -
J gene: TRBJ1-2
CDR3 protein: CASSGRTDQYGYTF
CDR3 DNA: TGTGCCAGCAGCGGGAGGACAGACCAATATGGCTACACCTTC

D gene: -
V gene: TRBV19
clone size: -
J gene: TRBJ1-3
CDR3 protein: CASSIDGEAGNTIYF
CDR3 DNA: TGTGCCAGTAGTATAGATGGAGAAGCTGGAAACACCATATATTTT

D gene: TRBD2
V gene: TRBV5-4
clone size: -
J gene: TRBJ2-7
CDR3 protein: CASSLREGWSEQYF
CDR3 DNA: TGTGCCAGCAGCTTGCGGGAGGGGTGGTCCGAGCAGTACTTC

D gene: TRBD1
V gene: TRBV7-9
clone size: -
J gene: TRBJ1-5
CDR3 protein: CASSFEGAPNQPQHF
CDR3 DNA: TGTGCCAGCAGCTTCGAGGGGGCCCCGAATCAGCCCCAGCATTTT

D gene: -
V gene: TRBV7-3
clone size: once
J gene: TRBJ2-3
CDR3 protein: CASSLREAGTQYF
CDR3 DNA: TGTGCCAGCAGCTTAAGGGAGGCGGGTACGCAGTATTTT

D gene: TRBD2
V gene: TRBV2
clone size: -
J gene: TRBJ2-3
CDR3 protein: CASRAGGPTDTQYF
CDR3 DNA: TGTGCCAGCAGAGCGGGGGGGCCGACAGATACGCAGTATTTT

D gene: -
V gene: TRBV6-5
clone size: -
J gene: TRBJ2-7
CDR3 protein: CASSSTDSSYEQYF
CDR3 DNA: TGTGCCAGCAGTTCCACGGACAGCTCCTACGAGCAGTACTTC

D gene: TRBD2
V gene: TRBV6-1
clone size: -
J gene: TRBJ2-5
CDR3 protein: CASSELAGGQETQYF
CDR3 DNA: TGTGCCAGCAGTGAACTAGCGGGAGGGCAAGAGACCCAGTACTTC

D gene: -
V gene: TRBV28
clone size: once
J gene: TRBJ2-5
CDR3 protein: CASSLTQETQYF
CDR3 DNA: TGTGCCAGCAGTTTAACCCAAGAGACCCAGTACTTC

D gene: TRBD2
V gene: TRBV11-2
clone size: -
J gene: TRBJ2-3
CDR3 protein: CASSSDSGRYIDTQYF
CDR3 DNA: TGTGCCAGCAGCTCCGATAGCGGGAGGTACATAGATACGCAGTATTTT

D gene: -
V gene: TRBV11-2
clone size: -
J gene: TRBJ1-1
CDR3 protein: CASSYQNTEAFF
CDR3 DNA: TGTGCCAGCAGCTACCAGAACACTGAAGCTTTCTTT

D gene: -
V gene: TRBV9
clone size: -
J gene: TRBJ2-6
CDR3 protein: CASDETFKQSRANVLTF
CDR3 DNA: TGTGCCAGCGATGAGACGTTCAAACAAAGTCGGGCCAACGTCCTGACTTTC

D gene: -
V gene: TRBV14
clone size: -
J gene: TRBJ2-3
CDR3 protein: CASSQDLRADTQYF
CDR3 DNA: TGTGCCAGCAGCCAAGACCTCAGAGCAGATACGCAGTATTTT

D gene: -
V gene: TRBV5-1
clone size: -
J gene: TRBJ2-6
CDR3 protein: CASSLGGSSGANVLTF
CDR3 DNA: TGCGCCAGCAGCTTGGGAGGAAGCTCTGGGGCCAACGTCCTGACTTTC

D gene: -
V gene: TRBV30
clone size: -
J gene: TRBJ1-1
CDR3 protein: CAWSTRLEAFF
CDR3 DNA: TGTGCCTGGAGCACCCGGCTTGAAGCTTTCTTT